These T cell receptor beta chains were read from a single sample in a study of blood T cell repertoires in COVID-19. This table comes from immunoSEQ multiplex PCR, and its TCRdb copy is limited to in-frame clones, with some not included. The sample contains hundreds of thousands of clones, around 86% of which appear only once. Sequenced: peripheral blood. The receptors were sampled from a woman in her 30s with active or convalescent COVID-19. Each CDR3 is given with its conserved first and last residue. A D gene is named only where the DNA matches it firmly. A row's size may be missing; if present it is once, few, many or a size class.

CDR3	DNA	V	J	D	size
CASSRDGTGDGYTF	TGCGCCAGCAGCCGGGACGGGACAGGGGACGGCTACACCTTC	TRBV5-1	TRBJ1-2	TRBD1	-
CASSQTSNQETQYF	TGCGCCAGCAGCCAAACTAGCAACCAAGAGACCCAGTACTTC	TRBV5-1	TRBJ2-5	-	-
CASSAIQGAFGSPLHF	TGTGCCAGCAGCGCTATACAGGGGGCCTTCGGTTCACCCCTCCACTTT	TRBV7-8	TRBJ1-6	TRBD1	-
CATGENRDRGYEQYF	TGTGCCACCGGAGAAAACCGGGACAGAGGATACGAGCAGTACTTC	TRBV24-1	TRBJ2-7	TRBD1	once
CASSSRSGTNFNEQFF	TGTGCCAGCAGCTCCCGCAGCGGGACAAACTTTAATGAGCAGTTCTTC	TRBV5-4	TRBJ2-1	-	-
CASSQAFEQYF	TGTGCCAGCAGCCAAGCCTTCGAGCAGTACTTC	TRBV3-1/TRBV3-2	TRBJ2-7	-	-
CAYADRELSGYTF	TGTGCCTATGCGGACAGGGAATTATCTGGCTACACCTTC	TRBV30	TRBJ1-2	TRBD1	-
CASSSPHSGFGYTF	TGTGCCAGCAGTTCCCCTCATTCAGGGTTTGGCTACACCTTC	TRBV6-5	TRBJ1-2	-	-
CASSEARLGGKPQHF	TGTGCCAGCAGTGAAGCCAGACTAGGCGGCAAGCCCCAGCATTTT	TRBV2	TRBJ1-5	-	few
CATHRQGTGTEAFF	TGTGCCACCCATCGACAGGGTACTGGCACTGAAGCTTTCTTT	TRBV27	TRBJ1-1	TRBD1	-
CASSPDSGTYEQYF	TGCGCCAGCAGCCCCGACAGTGGAACCTACGAGCAGTACTTC	TRBV4-1	TRBJ2-7	-	-
CASSSDRGGYGYTF	TGTGCCAGCAGCTCGGACAGGGGAGGCTATGGCTACACCTTC	TRBV5-8	TRBJ1-2	TRBD1	-
CATSMGTGSLSHEQYF	TGTGCCACCAGTATGGGGACAGGGTCCCTTTCCCACGAGCAGTACTTC	TRBV15	TRBJ2-7	TRBD1	-
CASSQGEGLAAFF	TGTGCCAGCAGCCAAGGGGAGGGGCTGGCGGCTTTCTTT	TRBV14	TRBJ1-1	-	-
CASSQKTGGGTDTQYF	TGTGCCAGCAGCCAGAAGACAGGGGGCGGCACAGATACGCAGTATTTT	TRBV11-3	TRBJ2-3	TRBD1	-
CASSQRDRGQDEQYF	TGCGCCAGCAGCCAAAGGGACAGGGGGCAGGACGAGCAGTACTTC	TRBV4-1	TRBJ2-7	TRBD1	-
CAWRTSGRTTYNEQFF	TGTGCCTGGAGGACTAGCGGGCGTACGACCTACAATGAGCAGTTCTTC	TRBV30	TRBJ2-1	TRBD2	once
CASSKSEESYNEQFF	TGCGCCAGCAGTAAGTCAGAAGAATCCTACAATGAGCAGTTCTTC	TRBV5-1	TRBJ2-1	-	-
CASSGTGSYEQYF	TGTGCCAGTTCCGGGACAGGGTCCTACGAGCAGTACTTC	TRBV10-3	TRBJ2-7	TRBD1	few
CASSDPGLEGMNTEAFF	TGTGCCAGCAGCGATCCGGGACTAGAAGGGATGAACACTGAAGCTTTCTTT	TRBV9	TRBJ1-1	-	-
CASSQDVGLGHNEQFF	TGTGCCAGCAGCCAAGACGTAGGACTAGGACACAATGAGCAGTTCTTC	TRBV14	TRBJ2-1	TRBD2	-